These T cell receptor beta chains were read from a single sample in a study of STAT3 mutations in large granular lymphocyte leukemia. The assay was immunoSEQ multiplex PCR, and TCRdb's table has in-frame clones only and misses some. The sample lists more than 3,500 clones; 62% were seen once. Material: PBMCs. These receptors all come from a human donor with T large granular lymphocyte leukemia. Some clones in this sample may be carry-over from other donors' samples. CDR3s include the opening cysteine and the closing phenylalanine or tryptophan. D genes are given only for firm matches. Part of the rows lack a size; the others show once, few, many or a class for expanded clones.

V	size	J	D	CDR3	DNA
TRBV18	.	TRBJ2-7	TRBD2	CASSPSGNEQYF	TGTGCCAGCTCTCCCAGCGGGAACGAGCAGTACTTC
TRBV7-9	.	TRBJ1-4	.	CASSFKSQDEKLFF	TGTGCCAGCAGCTTTAAGTCTCAGGACGAAAAACTGTTTTTT
TRBV29-1	.	TRBJ1-1	.	CSVEVNRGNTEAFF	TGCAGCGTTGAAGTTAACAGAGGGAACACTGAAGCTTTCTTT
TRBV29-1	.	TRBJ1-1	.	CSVEVFGSAEAFF	TGCAGCGTTGAAGTCTTTGGATCCGCTGAAGCTTTCTTT
TRBV5-6	few	TRBJ1-1	.	CASSLQELTEAFF	TGTGCCAGCAGCTTGCAGGAGCTCACTGAAGCTTTCTTT
TRBV5-1	few	TRBJ2-7	.	CASSFNSYEQYF	TGCGCCAGCAGCTTCAACTCCTACGAGCAGTACTTC
TRBV27	.	TRBJ2-7	.	CASSLPGQPYEQYF	TGTGCCAGCAGTTTACCCGGACAGCCTTACGAGCAGTACTTC
TRBV6-5	few	TRBJ1-6	.	CASSYNFRALHF	TGTGCCAGCAGCTACAATTTTAGGGCCCTCCACTTT
TRBV29-1	.	TRBJ2-5	.	CAGEGGKETQYF	TGCGCCGGAGAGGGGGGGAAAGAGACCCAGTACTTC
TRBV30	.	TRBJ1-4	.	CAWSVEETNEKLFF	TGTGCCTGGAGTGTAGAGGAGACTAATGAAAAACTGTTTTTT
TRBV5-4	.	TRBJ2-7	.	CASSLNPGSSYEQYF	TGTGCCAGCAGCTTGAATCCTGGGTCCTCCTACGAGCAGTACTTC
TRBV5-4	few	TRBJ2-3	TRBD2	CASSHSGNADTQYF	TGTGCCAGCAGCCATAGCGGGAACGCAGATACGCAGTATTTT
TRBV27	.	TRBJ2-7	.	CASRFGLSYYEQYF	TGTGCCAGCCGTTTTGGACTGAGCTACTACGAGCAGTACTTC
TRBV6-1	few	TRBJ1-5	.	CASSEWGGPRPQHF	TGTGCCAGCAGTGAATGGGGAGGCCCCCGGCCCCAGCATTTT
TRBV14	few	TRBJ1-2	.	CASSQDRDSGINYGYTF	TGTGCCAGCAGCCAAGACAGGGATAGTGGAATTAACTATGGCTACACCTTC